A selection of T cell receptor beta chains follows, all from one sample in a study of blood T cell repertoires in COVID-19. TCRdb's copy holds only in-frame clones and misses some; the assay was immunoSEQ multiplex PCR. In the table there are approximately 150,000 clones, approximately 84% of which are singletons. Sequenced sample: PBMCs or T cells enriched from blood (not recorded which). The source of these receptors is a woman between 50 and 59 years old with acute COVID-19. CDR3s include the opening cysteine and the closing phenylalanine or tryptophan. D genes are given only for firm matches. Clone size is given for some rows only: seen once, a few or many times, or a class if the clone is expanded.

>TRBD1|.|TRBJ1-2|TRBV11-2
CASSLSQGDYGYTF
TGTGCCAGCAGCTTATCTCAGGGGGACTATGGCTACACCTTC
>.|.|TRBJ2-7|TRBV21-1
CASSFGGQISYEQYF
TGTGCCAGCAGCTTTGGGGGACAGATAAGCTACGAGCAGTACTTC
>.|few|TRBJ2-5|TRBV14
CASSARWETQYF
TGTGCCAGCAGCGCACGGTGGGAGACCCAGTACTTC
>TRBD2|.|TRBJ2-3|TRBV11-3
CASSLGTRDTQYF
TGTGCCAGCAGCTTAGGGACTAGAGATACGCAGTATTTT
>TRBD2|.|TRBJ2-1|TRBV5-1
CASSGTIATSGRKEEQFF
TGCGCCAGCAGCGGCACAATAGCGACTAGCGGGAGAAAGGAGGAGCAGTTCTTC
>TRBD1|.|TRBJ1-4|TRBV5-4
CASSPGTAANEKLFF
TGTGCCAGCAGCCCTGGGACAGCAGCTAATGAAAAACTGTTTTTT
>TRBD1|.|TRBJ1-5|TRBV5-8
CASSRRQGGNQPQHF
TGTGCCAGCAGCAGAAGACAGGGGGGCAATCAGCCCCAGCATTTT
>TRBD1|few|TRBJ1-1|TRBV6-2/TRBV6-3
CASSRLRTGSSIGEAFF
TGTGCCAGCAGCAGACTACGGACAGGGAGTTCCATTGGTGAAGCTTTCTTT
>TRBD1|.|TRBJ1-6|TRBV5-1
CASSFGQGNSSPLHF
TGCGCCAGCAGCTTTGGACAGGGAAATTCTTCACCCCTCCACTTT
>TRBD1|.|TRBJ1-2|TRBV10-3
CAITPGGGGYTF
TGTGCCATCACTCCAGGGGGTGGGGGCTACACCTTC
>.|.|TRBJ1-1|TRBV9
CASSSIPNTEAFF
TGTGCCAGCAGCAGCATTCCGAACACTGAAGCTTTCTTT
>TRBD1|.|TRBJ1-2|TRBV12-3/TRBV12-4
CASSFGGGGRYTF
TGTGCCAGCAGTTTCGGAGGGGGCGGACGCTACACCTTC
>.|.|TRBJ1-5|TRBV18
CASSQGSDQPQHF
TGTGCCAGCTCACAGGGGTCCGATCAGCCCCAGCATTTT
>.|.|TRBJ1-4|TRBV13
CASSFRGGRTNEKLFF
TGTGCCAGCAGCTTTCGGGGAGGGCGGACTAATGAAAAACTGTTTTTT
>.|.|TRBJ1-2|TRBV29-1
CSVVRQQINYGYTF
TGCAGCGTTGTGCGGCAGCAAATTAACTATGGCTACACCTTC